This T cell receptor (beta chain) was sequenced for a study of T cell responses to AZD1222 COVID-19 vaccine. Study-wide results and caveats: The repertoires were collected only after the peak T cell response.

Here immunoSEQ multiplex PCR was the method, and the copy in TCRdb shows in-frame clones only, minus some. The sample holds about 150,000 clones, around 88% seen once. This CDR3 spans 14 amino acids. Germline V gene lookup returns CDR1 SGHTA and CDR2 FQGNSA. Trimming took 2 bases from V and 9 from J, leaving 11 bases between them. A note on this clone: What it binds is unknown.

The source of this sequence is an adult in good health. The chain employs TRBV7-2 and TRBJ1-6; D perhaps matches TRBD1 (5 bases). The specimen was peripheral blood, collected on day 0 of AZD1222 vaccination. The CDR3: CASSLHGTPSPLHF. CDR3 DNA sequence: TGTGCCAGCAGCTTACACGGGACCCCTTCACCCCTCCACTTT.